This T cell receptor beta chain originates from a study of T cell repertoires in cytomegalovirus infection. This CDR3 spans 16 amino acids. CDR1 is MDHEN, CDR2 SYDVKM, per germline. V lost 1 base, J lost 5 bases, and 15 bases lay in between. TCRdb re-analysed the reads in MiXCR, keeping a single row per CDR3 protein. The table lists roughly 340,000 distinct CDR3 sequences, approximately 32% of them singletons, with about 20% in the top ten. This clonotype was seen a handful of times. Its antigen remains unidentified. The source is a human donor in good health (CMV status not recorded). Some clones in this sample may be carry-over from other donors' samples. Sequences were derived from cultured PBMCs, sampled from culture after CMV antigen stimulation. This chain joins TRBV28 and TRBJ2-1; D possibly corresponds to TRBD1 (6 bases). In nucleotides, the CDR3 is TGTGCCAGCAGTTTATCTCTTACAGGGCCTCACAATGAGCAGTTCTTC. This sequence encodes CASSLSLTGPHNEQFF.